One sample yielded the 10 T cell receptor beta chains listed below, sequenced in a study of blood T cell repertoires in COVID-19. Produced via immunoSEQ multiplex PCR; TCRdb's table is partial and in-frame only. Seen here are about 140,000 clones, about 83% observed once, and the top ten hold 7% to 9.5%. The sequenced material came from peripheral blood. These TCRs come from a man aged 25-45 years with COVID-19, enrolled during active disease.

V usage is TRBV5-4 and J usage is TRBJ2-3; 8 bases match TRBD1. Per germline, CDR1 SGHNT and CDR2 YYREEE (reference sequence). Unmatched junction bases numbered 8, after V lost 2 bases and J lost 3 bases. The CDR3 has 16 residues. The CDR3 is CASSFRRQGRTDTQYF. In nucleotides, the CDR3 is TGTGCCAGCAGCTTTCGGCGACAGGGGAGGACAGATACGCAGTATTTT. Full variable domain (rest looked up from reference TRBV5-4 and TRBJ2-3): ETGVTQSPTHLIKTRGQQVTLRCSSQSGHNTVSWYQQALGQGPQFIFQYYREEENGRGNFPPRFSGLQFPNYSSELNVNALELDDSALYLCASSFRRQGRTDTQYFGPGTRLTVL.

V is TRBV4-1 and J is TRBJ1-6; D possibly corresponds to TRBD1 (6 bases). This CDR3 is built from 17 residues. V lost 3 bases, J lost 8 bases, and 20 bases lay in between. Germline CDR1 and CDR2: MGHRA and YSYEKL. The CDR3 protein is CASSQFPRGRGDSPLHF. CDR3 DNA sequence: TGCGCCAGCAGCCAGTTCCCCCGAGGCAGGGGCGATTCACCCCTCCACTTT.

The rearrangement links TRBV29-1 to TRBJ2-2; D gene unclear. CDR1 is SQVTM, CDR2 ANQGSEA, per germline. The germline V and J ends were trimmed by 1 base and 4 bases, with 4 bases remaining between them. CDR3 size: 12 residues. CDR3 loop: CSVEGVTGELFF. DNA of the CDR3: TGCAGCGTTGAAGGCGTCACCGGGGAGCTGTTTTTT.

The CDR3 here is CASSNSGRGGETQYF. The DNA for the CDR3 is TGTGCCAGCAGCAATAGCGGGAGGGGTGGAGAGACCCAGTACTTC. This chain connects TRBV5-4 to TRBJ2-5, with TRBD2 matching over 11 bases. The germline V gene encodes CDR1 SGHNT and CDR2 YYREEE (reference sequence). CDR3 size: 15 residues. J was trimmed by 4 bases and V by 4 bases; bases with no gene match: 6.

The V and J genes are TRBV28 and TRBJ1-1; D not certain. CDR3 length: 14 residues. CDR1 and CDR2 from the germline V gene are MDHEN and SYDVKM. The V end lost 5 bases, the J end lost 1 base, and 11 bases lay between the germline ends. The CDR3 nucleotides read TGTGCCAGCAGTGTTGAGGCTGGGAACACTGAAGCTTTCTTT. Translating it yields CASSVEAGNTEAFF.

V usage is TRBV11-3 and J usage is TRBJ2-1, with TRBD2 matching 9 bases. Germline CDR1 reads SGHNT; CDR2 reads YENEEA. The CDR3 covers 15 residues. The ends lost 2 bases at V and 7 bases at J; junction bases unmatched: 6. The CDR3 bases are TGTGCCAGCAGCTTATCTGTAGCGGGAGTAAATGAGCAGTTCTTC. Protein sequence: CASSLSVAGVNEQFF.

The genes are TRBV29-1 and TRBJ2-1; weak D call: TRBD1 (5 bases). V dropped 4 bases and J dropped 4 bases, with 5 bases sitting between them. Germline lookup yields CDR1 SQVTM and CDR2 ANQGSEA. CDR3 size: 11 residues. As DNA, the CDR3 is TGCAGCGTTGGACAGTACAATGAGCAGTTCTTC. It translates to CSVGQYNEQFF.

This clone was observed once. The chain has TRBV15 and TRBJ2-3; 9 nucleotides agree with TRBD2. This CDR3 comprises 20 residues. V was clipped by 5 bases and J by 2 bases; unmatched bases: 20. Per the germline V gene, CDR1 is LNHNV and CDR2 is YYDKDF (reference sequence). CDR3 coding DNA: TGTGCCACCAGCTCGGGCAGGGGGTCGGTAGCGGGAGATTCCACAGATACGCAGTATTTT. It encodes CATSSGRGSVAGDSTDTQYF.

The rearrangement uses TRBV30 and TRBJ2-3, with D possibly being TRBD1 (5 bases). This CDR3 region has 14 residues. CDR1 is GTSNPN, CDR2 SVGIG, per germline (reference sequence). Trimming removed 0 bases at V and 2 bases at J, with 9 bases between. The CDR3 nucleotides are TGTGCCTGGAGTGTTACAGGTTTCACAGATACGCAGTATTTT. Translated: CAWSVTGFTDTQYF.

The rearrangement uses TRBV30 and TRBJ2-5, with 11 bases fitting TRBD2. The CDR3 has 15 amino acids. Germline V CDR1 and CDR2: GTSNPN, SVGIG (reference sequence). V shed 0 bases, J shed 4 bases, and the junction held 4 bases outside the gene matches. The CDR3 region is CAWSVLAGEGETQYF. As DNA, the CDR3 is TGTGCCTGGAGTGTACTAGCGGGAGAGGGAGAGACCCAGTACTTC.